Sequencing of this TCR beta chain was carried out in a study of Ad26.COV2.S vaccination and SARS-CoV-2 variants. Study-level background: Ad26.COV2.S shots went into the muscle once or twice, 56 days apart.

Regarding treatment: some 20 received Ad26.COV2.S at low or high dose, single or two shots; 5 received placebo; per-sample allocation not given. Repertoires come from day 63 after the first vaccine or placebo injection. Study outcomes and limitations: Spike-specific responses of CD8+ and CD4+ T cells were reported to display substantial breadth after vaccination. Comparable non-spike TCR breadth was observed in vaccine and placebo recipients.

Note on this clone: The antigen remains undetermined.

Repertoires were generated with immunoSEQ multiplex PCR, while TCRdb's copy carries only in-frame clones and drops some. The sample records around 500,000 clones, roughly nine tenths being singletons. Looked up from germline, CDR1 is SQVTM and CDR2 is ANQGSEA. The CDR3 has 16 residues. V shed 3 bases and J 4 bases; nucleotides not matched to a gene: 10. This receptor was taken from a person between 18 and 59 years old who received the Ad26.COV2.S COVID-19 vaccine or a placebo. This material consisted of peripheral blood, taken in a trial of Ad26.COV2.S vaccine versus placebo. The chain links TRBV29-1 to TRBJ2-3, with TRBD2 matching 10 bases. The CDR3 loop reads CSVDSGLAMGPDTQYF. CDR3 in DNA: TGCAGCGTTGACTCGGGACTAGCGATGGGCCCAGATACGCAGTATTTT.